This T cell receptor (beta chain) came from a study of OX40 agonist ivuxolimab in advanced cancers. Study results and limitations: The authors did not determine the antigen specificity of the expanded peripheral T cells.

Samples of blood were obtained at baseline, on cycle 4 day 1, and on cycle 7 day 1. The protocol was immunoSEQ multiplex PCR, while the TCRdb copy is restricted to in-frame clones and leaves out a portion. The sample has about 37,000 clones, approximately 92% seen once; the top ten hold roughly a third. Of note for this clone: Its target is unknown.

This clonotype originated in an adult with an advanced solid tumor such as melanoma, head and neck, liver or kidney cancer. The material sequenced was CD4+ or CD8+ T cells sorted from blood, taken in a trial of the OX40 agonist ivuxolimab.

The CDR3 sequence is CASSLVTGRSYNEQFF. CDR3 nucleotides: TGTGCCAGCAGCTTAGTAACCGGGAGGTCCTACAATGAGCAGTTCTTC. This chain links TRBV13 with TRBJ2-1; TRBD2 matches 7 bases. Per the germline V gene, CDR1 is PRHDT and CDR2 is FYEKMQ (reference sequence). This CDR3 has 16 residues. V lost 1 base to trimming and J lost 1 base; unmatched junction nucleotides: 4.